This T cell receptor (beta chain) was sequenced for a study of T cells after yellow fever vaccination (dated by TCRdb to about 2019). Concerning the study at large: The SMART-Seq v4 Ultra Low Input RNA kit was used to prepare libraries from fractions with low cell numbers. Blood samples were taken at several timepoints before and after primary and secondary immunization, and bulk PBMC replicates and cell subsets were isolated. To follow T-cell clones before and after primary and booster YFV17D yellow fever vaccination, bulk TCR alpha and beta repertoires were sequenced over time. Two healthy male donors, one aged 18 to 29 and one aged 30 to 40 years, made up the cohort.

What the research found in general, with its limitations: Most clones expanded after primary vaccination were re-detected after the booster (almost 98% of CD4 and about 88% of CD8), suggesting broad memory maintenance. Because only two donors were included in the study, the extent to which the findings can be generalized is limited. Because abundant contaminating clonotypes from the bulk population could be contained in FACS-sorted repertoires, computational filtering was required. A small share of clonotypes occurred in both CD4 and CD8 compartments, likely arising from convergent recombination. The secondary T-cell response was weaker than the primary response but faster, peaking on day 5 instead of day 15.

The sample's treatment or condition label, decoded: live attenuated yellow fever vaccine strain. A standard Ficoll-Paque protocol was used to isolate PBMCs from peripheral blood. CD4 and CD8 T-cell fractions were isolated with Dynabeads CD4 and CD8 positive selection kits. TriZol was used to extract RNA from bulk PBMCs, from CD4 and CD8 fractions, and from dextramer-positive and dextramer-negative fractions. There are 13 amino acids in the CDR3, from cysteine to phenylalanine inclusive. Just the 39-base CDR3 DNA is kept, in frame starting at base 1. CDR1 is given as SQVTM and CDR2 as ANQGSEA, both from the germline V gene. V is clipped by 3 bases and J by 2 bases, and the sequence between their germline boundaries is 10 bases long. The sample holds a few counts of this clonotype. The antigen it binds to is not known. Base qualities are not at hand, and no much larger clone is one base apart. Reads for this sample came from an Illumina NovaSeq 6000. TCR cDNA was made using 5'RACE template switching, a step that added a universal primer site and unique molecular identifiers. cDNA synthesis was primed from both the TCR alpha and TCR beta constant segments. Library amplification involved two PCR steps, and the second step added sample barcodes and sequencing adapters. Sequencing of libraries was done on Illumina HiSeq 2500 (2x100 bp) or NovaSeq (2x150 bp). For the original study's pipeline: Demultiplexing of reads and collapsing into UMI consensus sequences were performed with MIGEC, and V(D)J alignment was carried out with MiXCR. Clonotypes responding to the vaccine were identified with edgeR on replicate PBMC samples, with the criteria of FDR below 0.01 and a log2 fold change above 5 up to day 15. CD4 or CD8 identity was assigned to each bulk clonotype according to whether the clonotype was present at higher abundance in the sequenced CD4 repertoire or the sequenced CD8 repertoire. The public reads were reprocessed in TCRdb via fastp at Q25 and MiXCR, keeping in-frame beta chains. Rows are combined by CDR3 protein, so each entry shows the most common genes and DNA. TCRdb, rather than the study authors, made the V and J calls. The sample profile shows hundreds of thousands of distinct CDR3 sequences; roughly 5.6% of them were found once. The ten largest clones add up to around 3.5% of the sample.

The source was CD4+ T cells sorted from PBMCs, collected on the day of the yellow fever booster vaccination. The chain is made from TRBV29-1 and TRBJ1-1, with the D gene too uncertain to name. The clonotype comes from a man aged 18 to 35 who received the YFV17D yellow fever vaccine. In nucleotides, the sequence is TGCAGCGTTGAGGGTTTCCTAAACACTGAAGCTTTCTTT. Its protein reads: CSVEGFLNTEAFF.